This T cell receptor beta chain was obtained from a study of memory CD4+ T cells and cytomegalovirus serostatus. Study-level points and caveats: Of roughly 180 reported CMV TCRbeta sequences, roughly 70 were found in memory CD4+ repertoires.

The CDR3 extends over 12 amino acids. CDR1 and CDR2 from the germline V gene are MNHEY and SVGAGI. V gave up 5 bases and J gave up 7 bases, with 8 bases separating them. The sort gate was single viable CD3+CD4+CD8-CD45RO+ cells for memory CD4+ T cells. Serum IgG to CMV pp150, pp28, p38 and p52 defined serostatus. CD4+ T cells were isolated by positive magnetic selection. Profiling relied on immunoSEQ multiplex PCR, and the TCRdb table lists in-frame clones only, not all of them. The sample records about 58,000 clones, roughly 85% being singletons. As for this clone: Its antigen remains unknown.

The chain recombines TRBV6-5 with TRBJ2-2; D is possibly TRBD1 or TRBD2 (6 bases each). The clonotype originates from an adult in good health and CMV-seronegative. Some clones in this sample may be carry-over from other donors' samples. Sequencing used memory CD4+ T cells from blood. CDR3 nucleotides: TGTGCCAGCAGTCGGGGGCACGGGGAGCTGTTTTTT. It encodes CASSRGHGELFF.